The rows below give T cell receptor beta chains drawn from one sample of a study of control samples from healthy donors and cancer patients. Produced via immunoSEQ multiplex PCR; TCRdb's table is partial and in-frame only. Of more than 100,000 clones in the sample, approximately 93% are singletons; the top ten hold 6% to 8%. Sequenced sample: blood. These receptors were collected from a woman aged 18 to 35 in good health. Both conserved end residues are part of each CDR3. Each record gives: J gene, V gene, D gene, clone size, CDR3 DNA, CDR3 protein. The D gene is left open where the match is weak. Some rows mark clone size as missing; the rest say once, few, many or name a class of expanded clone.

TRBJ2-3	TRBV5-1	TRBD1	NA	TGCGCCAGCAGCGCAACACCTACAGGGGGCGCAGATACGCAGTATTTT	CASSATPTGGADTQYF
TRBJ1-1	TRBV4-2	NA	NA	TGTGCCAGCAGCCAAGATCAACAGTACACTGAAGCTTTCTTT	CASSQDQQYTEAFF
TRBJ1-1	TRBV14	NA	NA	TGTGCCAGCAGCCAAACCGGCGGGGTCCCTGAAGCTTTCTTT	CASSQTGGVPEAFF
TRBJ2-1	TRBV9	TRBD2	NA	TGTGCCAGCAGCGTGGACATCGGGGGGAATGAGCAGTTCTTC	CASSVDIGGNEQFF
TRBJ1-4	TRBV7-9	TRBD1	once	TGTGCCAGCAGCAAAGGGGGCCGAACCTACGAAAAACTGTTTTTT	CASSKGGRTYEKLFF
TRBJ2-5	TRBV13	NA	NA	TGTGCCAGCAGCGTTGGAAAAGAGACCCAGTACTTC	CASSVGKETQYF
TRBJ2-1	TRBV15	NA	NA	TGTGCCACCAGCAGAGGGCAGGGCCCCAACAATGAGCAGTTCTTC	CATSRGQGPNNEQFF
TRBJ1-2	TRBV28	NA	NA	TGTGCCAGCAGTCCGGGCCTGAACTATGGCTACACCTTC	CASSPGLNYGYTF
TRBJ1-1	TRBV7-8	TRBD1	NA	TGTGCCAGCAGCTTAGCAGGGGGCGCTGAAGCTTTCTTT	CASSLAGGAEAFF
TRBJ2-7	TRBV27	TRBD1	NA	TGTGCCAGCAGCCCGGGACAGGGGATCGGCGAGCAGTACTTC	CASSPGQGIGEQYF
TRBJ2-3	TRBV4-3	NA	NA	TGCGCCAGCAGCCAAGATCAGCTTCCGAGTGGGGCAGATACGCAGTATTTT	CASSQDQLPSGADTQYF
TRBJ1-2	TRBV2	TRBD1	NA	TGTGCCGGCCGACAGGGGGGATATGGCTACACCTTC	CAGRQGGYGYTF
TRBJ2-1	TRBV5-1	TRBD1	NA	TGCGCCAGCAGCCTGGGACAGTCTTACAATGAGCAGTTCTTC	CASSLGQSYNEQFF
TRBJ1-3	TRBV9	NA	NA	TGTGCCAGCAGCGTAGAGGGGACCGACTCTGGAAACACCATATATTTT	CASSVEGTDSGNTIYF
TRBJ2-4	TRBV10-2	TRBD1	NA	TGCGCCAGCAGTGAGGAGGGGGCACCCAAAAACATTCAGTACTTC	CASSEEGAPKNIQYF
TRBJ1-3	TRBV5-1	NA	NA	TGCGCCAGCAGCTTGGCAGCCTCTGGAAACACCATATATTTT	CASSLAASGNTIYF
TRBJ2-7	TRBV15	NA	NA	TGTGCCACCAGCACCGACCGGGACATTGAGCAGTACTTC	CATSTDRDIEQYF
TRBJ2-7	TRBV4-2	NA	many	TGTGCCAGCAGCCAAGATGAAATAGGGGGCTCCTACGAGCAGTACTTC	CASSQDEIGGSYEQYF
TRBJ1-1	TRBV12-3/TRBV12-4	NA	NA	TGTGCCAGTGCGCCAGGGCTCACTGAAGCTTTCTTT	CASAPGLTEAFF
TRBJ2-3	TRBV2	NA	NA	TGTGCCAGCATAAACGGGGGCGGGGATACGCAGTATTTT	CASINGGGDTQYF
TRBJ1-6	TRBV15	TRBD1	NA	TGTGCCACCAGCAGAGGGACAGGGGATAATTCACCCCTCCACTTT	CATSRGTGDNSPLHF
TRBJ1-6	TRBV5-4	NA	NA	TGTGCCAGCAGCGCACGCAATGAGTTAGATTCACCCCTCCACTTT	CASSARNELDSPLHF
TRBJ2-2	TRBV4-3	NA	once	TGCGCCAGCAGCCAAGAGGGAGTTGGGAACACCGGGGAGCTGTTTTTT	CASSQEGVGNTGELFF
TRBJ2-1	TRBV5-1	TRBD1	NA	TGCGCCAGCACCTCGGGGACAGAGCCGAACAATGAGCAGTTCTTC	CASTSGTEPNNEQFF
TRBJ1-6	TRBV19	NA	NA	TGTGCCAGTAGTGCGGGCTTCGTTGATTCACCCCTCCACTTT	CASSAGFVDSPLHF
TRBJ2-3	TRBV28	TRBD1	NA	TGTGCCAGCAGCAAATTACAGGGGCTGGGGACAGATACGCAGTATTTT	CASSKLQGLGTDTQYF
TRBJ1-1	TRBV19	TRBD1	NA	TGTGCCAGTAGTCCTAAGACAGGGTCATTTCAAAGGAGCACTGAAGCTTTCTTT	CASSPKTGSFQRSTEAFF
TRBJ2-4	TRBV24-1	NA	NA	TGTGCCACCAGCGTCAGTCACTCAAACATTCAGTACTTC	CATSVSHSNIQYF
TRBJ1-1	TRBV24-1	NA	NA	TGTGCCACCAGTGATTTTTCGGGGGGTGCTTTCTTT	CATSDFSGGAFF
TRBJ2-7	TRBV27	NA	NA	TGTGCCAGCAGTTTTGGGGGACTCCAAACCTACGAGCAGTACTTC	CASSFGGLQTYEQYF
TRBJ1-2	TRBV6-6	NA	NA	TGTGCCAGTACGTTGGAACATGGCTACACCTTC	CASTLEHGYTF
TRBJ2-7	TRBV20-1	TRBD1	NA	TGCAGTGCTAGTTTGCTTCGGACAGGGTTATGGGAGCAGTACTTC	CSASLLRTGLWEQYF
TRBJ1-3	TRBV2	NA	NA	TGTGCCACCGCCCAGGGGAAAGGAAACACCATATATTTT	CATAQGKGNTIYF
TRBJ2-7	TRBV20-1	NA	NA	TGCAGTGCTAGTTCGGAGCAGTCCTACGAGCAGTACTTC	CSASSEQSYEQYF
TRBJ2-6	TRBV27	NA	NA	TGTGCCAGCAGTTCGAGGACTCTAAACTCTGGGGCCAACGTCCTGACTTTC	CASSSRTLNSGANVLTF
TRBJ2-1	TRBV7-2	TRBD2	NA	TGTGCCAGCAGCACCCAAAGCGGGAGACGAGGGAATGAGCAGTTCTTC	CASSTQSGRRGNEQFF
TRBJ1-2	TRBV28	NA	NA	TGTGCCAGCACTTCCACCCCAGGGTCTGGTGGCTACACCTTC	CASTSTPGSGGYTF
TRBJ2-3	TRBV6-4	NA	NA	TGTGCCAGCAGTCCCTATTACACAGATACGCAGTATTTT	CASSPYYTDTQYF
TRBJ2-7	TRBV28	NA	NA	TGTGCCAGCAGTTTTGTCACCGAAACCTACGAGCAGTACTTC	CASSFVTETYEQYF
TRBJ1-6	TRBV5-4	NA	NA	TGTGCCAGCAGCTTGAGAGATTCACCCCTCCACTTT	CASSLRDSPLHF
TRBJ1-2	TRBV5-6	NA	NA	TGTGCCAGCAGCACCTCCCCCGGGGGCTACACCTTC	CASSTSPGGYTF
TRBJ2-7	TRBV28	NA	NA	TGTGCCAGCAGTTTATTTCCGCCCTACGAGCAGTACTTC	CASSLFPPYEQYF
TRBJ1-5	TRBV28	NA	NA	TGTGCCAGCAGCCTTGGACAGCTCCGTAATCAGCCCCAGCATTTT	CASSLGQLRNQPQHF
TRBJ2-5	TRBV6-5	NA	once	TGTGCCAGCAAGATAGCTGTGTACCAAGAGACCCAGTACTTC	CASKIAVYQETQYF
TRBJ1-1	TRBV15	NA	NA	TGTGCCACCAGCAGAGGGGCAGGGAGGGGGAACACTGAAGCTTTCTTT	CATSRGAGRGNTEAFF
TRBJ1-2	TRBV7-2	TRBD1	NA	TGTGCCAGCAGCTCCCATATGACAGGGAAGGGCTATGGCTACACCTTC	CASSSHMTGKGYGYTF
TRBJ2-2	TRBV5-1	TRBD1	NA	TGCGCCAGCAGCTTATTCGGACAGGCTCCCGGGGAGCTGTTTTTT	CASSLFGQAPGELFF
TRBJ2-1	TRBV28	TRBD2	NA	TGTGCCAGCAGTTTCAGACTAGCGGGAGAACATGAGCAGTTCTTC	CASSFRLAGEHEQFF
TRBJ1-3	TRBV5-6	TRBD1	NA	TGTGCCAGCAGCTTGGGTGAGGGACAGAGCTCTGGAAACACCATATATTTT	CASSLGEGQSSGNTIYF